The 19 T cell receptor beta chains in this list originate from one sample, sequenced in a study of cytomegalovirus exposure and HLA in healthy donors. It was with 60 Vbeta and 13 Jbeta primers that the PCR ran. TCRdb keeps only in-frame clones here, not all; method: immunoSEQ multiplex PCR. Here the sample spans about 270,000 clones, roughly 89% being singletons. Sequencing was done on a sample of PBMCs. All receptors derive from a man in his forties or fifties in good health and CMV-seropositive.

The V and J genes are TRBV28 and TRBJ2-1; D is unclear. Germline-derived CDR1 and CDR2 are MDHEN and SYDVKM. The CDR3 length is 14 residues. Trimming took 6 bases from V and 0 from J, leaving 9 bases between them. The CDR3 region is CASRTESSYNEQFF. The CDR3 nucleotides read TGTGCCAGCAGGACTGAGAGCTCCTACAATGAGCAGTTCTTC. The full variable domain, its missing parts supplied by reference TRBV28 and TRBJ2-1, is DVKVTQSSRYLVKRTGEKVFLECVQDMDHENMFWYRQDPGLGLRLIYFSYDVKMKEKGDIPEGYSVSREKKERFSLILESASTNQTSMYLCASRTESSYNEQFFGPGTRLTVL.

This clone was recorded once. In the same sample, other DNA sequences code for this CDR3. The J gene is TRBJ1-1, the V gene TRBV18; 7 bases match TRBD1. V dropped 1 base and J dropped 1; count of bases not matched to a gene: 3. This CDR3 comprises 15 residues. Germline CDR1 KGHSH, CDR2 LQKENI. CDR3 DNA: TGTGCCAGCTCACCACAGGGGGCGAGGAACACTGAAGCTTTCTTT. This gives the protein CASSPQGARNTEAFF.

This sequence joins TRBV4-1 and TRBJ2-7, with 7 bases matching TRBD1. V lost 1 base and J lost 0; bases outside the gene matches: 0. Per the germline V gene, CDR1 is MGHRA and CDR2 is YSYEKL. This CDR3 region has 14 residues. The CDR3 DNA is TGCGCCAGCAGCCAAGGGGACAGCTCCTACGAGCAGTACTTC. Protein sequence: CASSQGDSSYEQYF.

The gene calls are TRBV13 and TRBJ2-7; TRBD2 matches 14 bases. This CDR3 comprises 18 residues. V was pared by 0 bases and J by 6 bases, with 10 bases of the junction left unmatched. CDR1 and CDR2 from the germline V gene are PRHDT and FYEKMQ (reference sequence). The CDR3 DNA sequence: TGTGCCAGCAGCTTAGGATCGGGACTAGCGGGAGAAGAGGGCGAGCAGTACTTC. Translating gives CASSLGSGLAGEEGEQYF.

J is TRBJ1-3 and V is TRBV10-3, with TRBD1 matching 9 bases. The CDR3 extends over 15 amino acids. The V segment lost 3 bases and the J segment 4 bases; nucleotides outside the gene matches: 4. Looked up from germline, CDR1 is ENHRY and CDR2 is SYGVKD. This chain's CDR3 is CAISEGQGWGNTIYF. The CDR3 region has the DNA TGTGCCATCAGTGAAGGACAGGGGTGGGGAAACACCATATATTTT.

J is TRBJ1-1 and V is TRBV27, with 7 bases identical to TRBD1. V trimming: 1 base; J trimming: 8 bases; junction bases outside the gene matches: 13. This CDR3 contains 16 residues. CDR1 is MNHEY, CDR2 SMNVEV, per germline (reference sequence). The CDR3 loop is CASSLWGRGGDLEAFF. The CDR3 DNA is TGTGCCAGCAGTTTATGGGGGAGAGGGGGCGACCTGGAAGCTTTCTTT.

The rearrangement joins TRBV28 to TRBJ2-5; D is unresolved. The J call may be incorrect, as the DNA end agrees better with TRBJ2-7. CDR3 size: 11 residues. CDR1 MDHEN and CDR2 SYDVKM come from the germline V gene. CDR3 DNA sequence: TGTGCCAGCAGTACCAACTACGAGCAGTACTTC. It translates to CASSTNYEQYF.

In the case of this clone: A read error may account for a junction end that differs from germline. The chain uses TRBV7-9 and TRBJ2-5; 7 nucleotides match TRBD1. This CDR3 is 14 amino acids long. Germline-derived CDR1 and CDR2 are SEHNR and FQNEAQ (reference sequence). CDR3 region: CSSSLLDRQETQYF. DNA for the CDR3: TGTTCCAGCAGCTTACTGGACAGGCAAGAGACCCAGTACTTC.

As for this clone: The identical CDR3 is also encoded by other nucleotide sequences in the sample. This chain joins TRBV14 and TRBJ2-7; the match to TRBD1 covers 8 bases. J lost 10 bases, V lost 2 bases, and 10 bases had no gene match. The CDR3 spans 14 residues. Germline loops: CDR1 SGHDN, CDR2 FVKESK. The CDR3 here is CASSQRQGLYLQYF. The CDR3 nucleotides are TGTGCCAGCAGCCAAAGACAGGGGCTTTACCTTCAGTACTTC.

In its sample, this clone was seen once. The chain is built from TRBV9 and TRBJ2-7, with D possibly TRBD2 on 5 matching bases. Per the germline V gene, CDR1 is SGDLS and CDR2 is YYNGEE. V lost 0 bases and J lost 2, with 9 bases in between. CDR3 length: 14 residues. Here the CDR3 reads CASSVDAGTYEQYF. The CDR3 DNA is TGTGCCAGCAGCGTAGATGCGGGTACCTACGAGCAGTACTTC.

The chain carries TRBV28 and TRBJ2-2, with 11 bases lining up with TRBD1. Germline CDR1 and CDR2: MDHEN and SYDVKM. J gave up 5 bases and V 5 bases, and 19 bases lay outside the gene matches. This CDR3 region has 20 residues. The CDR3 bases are TGTGCCAGCAGTGCCTACCTCTTAGGACAGGGGGCTTTGGGTACCGGGGAGCTGTTTTTT. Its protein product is CASSAYLLGQGALGTGELFF.

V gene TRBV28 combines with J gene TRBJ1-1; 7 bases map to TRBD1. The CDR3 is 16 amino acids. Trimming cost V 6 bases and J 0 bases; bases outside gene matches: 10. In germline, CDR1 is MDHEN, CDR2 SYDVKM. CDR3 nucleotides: TGTGCCAGCAGCTCACCCTGGGGACAGCTGAACACTGAAGCTTTCTTT. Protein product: CASSSPWGQLNTEAFF.

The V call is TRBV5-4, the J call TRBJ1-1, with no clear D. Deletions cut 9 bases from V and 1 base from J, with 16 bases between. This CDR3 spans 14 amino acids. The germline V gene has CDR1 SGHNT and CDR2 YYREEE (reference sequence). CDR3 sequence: CAIVLGGPNTEAFF. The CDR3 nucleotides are TGTGCCATCGTCCTCGGTGGGCCGAACACTGAAGCTTTCTTT.

CDR3 sequence reads: CASSEERNLEDEQFF. CDR3 DNA: TGTGCCAGCAGTGAGGAACGAAACCTAGAAGATGAGCAGTTCTTC. The chain combines TRBV6-1 with TRBJ2-1; D unclear. The length of the CDR3 is 15 residues. Germline V lookup: CDR1 MNHNS, CDR2 SASEGT. V lost 3 bases and J lost 8, with 17 bases in between.

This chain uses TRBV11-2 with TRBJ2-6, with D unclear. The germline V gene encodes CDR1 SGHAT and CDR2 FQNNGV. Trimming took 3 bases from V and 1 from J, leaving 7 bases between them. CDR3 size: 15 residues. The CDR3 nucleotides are TGTGCCAGCAGCTTTCCAGGTTCTGGGGCCAACGTCCTGACTTTC. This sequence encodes CASSFPGSGANVLTF. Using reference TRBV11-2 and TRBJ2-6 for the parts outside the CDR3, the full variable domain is EAGVAQSPRYKIIEKRQSVAFWCNPISGHATLYWYQQILGQGPKLLIQFQNNGVVDDSQLPKDRFSAERLKGVDSTLKIQPAKLEDSAVYLCASSFPGSGANVLTFGAGSRLTVL.

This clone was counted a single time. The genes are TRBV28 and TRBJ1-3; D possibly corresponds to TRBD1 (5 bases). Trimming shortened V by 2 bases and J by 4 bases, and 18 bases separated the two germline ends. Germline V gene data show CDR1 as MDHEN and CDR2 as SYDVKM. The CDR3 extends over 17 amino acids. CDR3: CASSLTLGGGKGNTIYF. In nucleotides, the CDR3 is TGTGCCAGCAGTTTAACCCTCGGGGGGGGGAAAGGAAACACCATATATTTT.

The CDR3 protein is CSVEDRAGSNEQFF. The CDR3 coding sequence is TGCAGCGTTGAAGATCGTGCAGGGTCCAATGAGCAGTTCTTC. The V and J genes are TRBV29-1 and TRBJ2-1; tentative D call: TRBD1 (5 bases). Trimming left V 0 bases short and J 6 bases short, with 12 bases between. This CDR3 spans 14 amino acids. CDR1 is SQVTM and CDR2 is ANQGSEA in the germline V gene.

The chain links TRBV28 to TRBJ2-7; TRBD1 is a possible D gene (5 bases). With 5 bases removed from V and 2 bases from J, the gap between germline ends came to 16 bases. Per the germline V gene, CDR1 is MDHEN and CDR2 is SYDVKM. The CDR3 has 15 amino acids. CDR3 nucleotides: TGTGCCAGCAGTCCCCTCTACAGGAACACCTACGAGCAGTACTTC. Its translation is CASSPLYRNTYEQYF.

In DNA form, the CDR3 reads TGTGCCAGCAGACCCGACAGGGGCGCCCCCCATGGCTACACCTTC. Translating gives CASRPDRGAPHGYTF. This sequence joins TRBV6-6 and TRBJ1-2, with TRBD1 identical over 8 bases. Germline V CDR1 and CDR2: MNHNY, SVGAGI (reference sequence). Trimming took 6 bases from V and 6 from J; bases not matched to a gene: 12. The CDR3 extends over 15 amino acids.